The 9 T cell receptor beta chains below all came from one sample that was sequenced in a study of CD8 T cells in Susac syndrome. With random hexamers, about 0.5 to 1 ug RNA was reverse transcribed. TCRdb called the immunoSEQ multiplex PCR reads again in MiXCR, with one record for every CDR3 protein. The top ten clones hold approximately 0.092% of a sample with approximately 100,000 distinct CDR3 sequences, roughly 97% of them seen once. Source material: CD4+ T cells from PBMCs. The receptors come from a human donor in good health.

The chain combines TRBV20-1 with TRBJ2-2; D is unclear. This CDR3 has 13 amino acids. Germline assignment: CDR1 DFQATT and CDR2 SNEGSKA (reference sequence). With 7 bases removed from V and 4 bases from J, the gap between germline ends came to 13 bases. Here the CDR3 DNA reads TGCAGTGGCAGACGCTCGATCACCGGGGAGCTGTTTTTT. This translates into CSGRRSITGELFF.

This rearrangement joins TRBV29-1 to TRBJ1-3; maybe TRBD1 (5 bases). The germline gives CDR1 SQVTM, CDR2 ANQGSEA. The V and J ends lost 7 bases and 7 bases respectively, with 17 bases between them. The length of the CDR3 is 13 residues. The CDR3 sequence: CSASAAGRNTIYF. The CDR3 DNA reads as TGCAGCGCTTCCGCGGCAGGGAGGAACACCATATATTTT. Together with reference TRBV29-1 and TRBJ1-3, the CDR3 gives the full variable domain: SAVISQKPSRDICQRGTSLTIQCQVDSQVTMMFWYRQQPGQSLTLIATANQGSEATYESGFVIDKFPISRPNLTFSTLTVSNMSPEDSSIYLCSASAAGRNTIYFGEGSWLTVV.

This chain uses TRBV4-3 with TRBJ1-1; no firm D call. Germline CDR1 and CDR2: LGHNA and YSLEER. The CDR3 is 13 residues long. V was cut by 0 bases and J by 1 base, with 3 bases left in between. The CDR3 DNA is TGCGCCAGCAGCCAAGAAAGGAACACTGAAGCTTTCTTT. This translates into CASSQERNTEAFF.

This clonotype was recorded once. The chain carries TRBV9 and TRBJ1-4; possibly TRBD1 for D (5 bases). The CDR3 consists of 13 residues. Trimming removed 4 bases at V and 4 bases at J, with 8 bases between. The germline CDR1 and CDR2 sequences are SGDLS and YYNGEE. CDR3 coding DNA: TGTGCCAGCAGCCGGGGCAGTAATGAAAAACTGTTTTTT. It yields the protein CASSRGSNEKLFF. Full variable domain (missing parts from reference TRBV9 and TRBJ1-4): DSGVTQTPKHLITATGQRVTLRCSPRSGDLSVYWYQQSLDQGLQFLIQYYNGEERAKGNILERFSAQQFPDLHSELNLSSLELGDSALYFCASSRGSNEKLFFGSGTQLSVL.

The CDR3 nucleotides are TGTGCCAGCAGCTCCCTTAGCGGGATGGCCGGGGAGCTGTTTTTT. Amino acids: CASSSLSGMAGELFF. The J gene is TRBJ2-2, the V gene TRBV5-4, with TRBD2 identical over 8 bases. V shed 3 bases and J 6 bases; nucleotides not matched to a gene: 7. This CDR3 has 15 amino acids. From germline, CDR1 is SGHNT and CDR2 YYREEE (reference sequence).

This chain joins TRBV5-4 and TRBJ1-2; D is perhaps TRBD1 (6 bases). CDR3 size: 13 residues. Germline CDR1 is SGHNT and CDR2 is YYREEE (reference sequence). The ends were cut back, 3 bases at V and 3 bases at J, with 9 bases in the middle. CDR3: CASSYRQDYGYTF. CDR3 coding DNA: TGTGCCAGCAGCTATCGACAGGACTATGGCTACACCTTC.

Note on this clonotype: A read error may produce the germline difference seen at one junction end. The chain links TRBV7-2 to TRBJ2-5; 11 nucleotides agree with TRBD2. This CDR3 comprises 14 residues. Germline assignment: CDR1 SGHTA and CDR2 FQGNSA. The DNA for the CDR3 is TGTGCCAGCAGCATAGCGGGGGGGAGAGAGACCCAGTACTTC. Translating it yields CASSIAGGRETQYF.

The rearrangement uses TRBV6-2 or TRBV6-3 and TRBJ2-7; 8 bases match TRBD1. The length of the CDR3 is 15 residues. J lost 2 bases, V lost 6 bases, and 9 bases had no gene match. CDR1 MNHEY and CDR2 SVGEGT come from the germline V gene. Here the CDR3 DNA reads TGTGCCAGCAGCCCCTCGACAGGGGCCCCCTACGAGCAGTACTTC. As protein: CASSPSTGAPYEQYF.

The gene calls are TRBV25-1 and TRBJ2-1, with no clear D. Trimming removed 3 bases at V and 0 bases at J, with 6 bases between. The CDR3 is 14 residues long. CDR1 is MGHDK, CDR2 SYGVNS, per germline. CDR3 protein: CASSDYSSYNEQFF. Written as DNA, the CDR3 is TGTGCCAGCAGTGATTACAGCTCCTACAATGAGCAGTTCTTC.